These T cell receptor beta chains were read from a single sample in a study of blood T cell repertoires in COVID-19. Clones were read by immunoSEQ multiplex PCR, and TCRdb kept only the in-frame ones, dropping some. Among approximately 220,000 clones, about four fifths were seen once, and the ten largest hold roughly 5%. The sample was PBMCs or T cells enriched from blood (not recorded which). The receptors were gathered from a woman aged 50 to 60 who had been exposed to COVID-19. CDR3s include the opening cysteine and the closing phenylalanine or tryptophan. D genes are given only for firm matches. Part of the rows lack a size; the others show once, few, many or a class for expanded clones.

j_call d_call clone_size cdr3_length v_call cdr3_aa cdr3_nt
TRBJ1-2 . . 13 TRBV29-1 CSAQGGADYGYTF TGCAGCGCCCAAGGGGGGGCTGACTATGGCTACACCTTC
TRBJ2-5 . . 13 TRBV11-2 CASSPGGRETQYF TGTGCCAGCAGCCCTGGGGGGAGAGAGACCCAGTACTTC
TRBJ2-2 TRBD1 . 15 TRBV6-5 CASRGRTGEDGELFF TGTGCCAGCAGGGGTAGGACAGGGGAGGACGGGGAGCTGTTTTTT
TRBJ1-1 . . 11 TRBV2 CASAPPRGSFF TGTGCCAGCGCCCCACCTAGGGGGTCTTTCTTT
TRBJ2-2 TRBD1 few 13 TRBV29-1 CSARTGGTGELFF TGCAGCGCCAGGACAGGGGGCACCGGGGAGCTGTTTTTT
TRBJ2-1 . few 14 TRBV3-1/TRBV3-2 CASSQVGSRNEQFF TGTGCCAGCAGCCAAGTGGGTAGCCGGAATGAGCAGTTCTTC
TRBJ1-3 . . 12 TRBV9 CASSVQGNTIYF TGTGCCAGCAGCGTACAGGGAAACACCATATATTTT
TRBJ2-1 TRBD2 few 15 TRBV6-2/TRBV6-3 CASSYVGTSHNEQFF TGTGCCAGCAGTTACGTCGGGACTAGTCACAATGAGCAGTTCTTC
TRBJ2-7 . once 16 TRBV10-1 CASSESSSRPALGQYF TGCGCCAGCAGTGAGTCTTCAAGCAGGCCCGCGTTGGGGCAGTACTTC
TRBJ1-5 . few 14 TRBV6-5 CASTPTRGTLPQHF TGTGCCAGCACCCCCACCCGGGGGACCCTTCCCCAGCATTTT
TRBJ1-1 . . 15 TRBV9 CASSSHPGGSLEAFF TGTGCCAGCAGCTCCCACCCCGGGGGGAGCCTTGAAGCTTTCTTT